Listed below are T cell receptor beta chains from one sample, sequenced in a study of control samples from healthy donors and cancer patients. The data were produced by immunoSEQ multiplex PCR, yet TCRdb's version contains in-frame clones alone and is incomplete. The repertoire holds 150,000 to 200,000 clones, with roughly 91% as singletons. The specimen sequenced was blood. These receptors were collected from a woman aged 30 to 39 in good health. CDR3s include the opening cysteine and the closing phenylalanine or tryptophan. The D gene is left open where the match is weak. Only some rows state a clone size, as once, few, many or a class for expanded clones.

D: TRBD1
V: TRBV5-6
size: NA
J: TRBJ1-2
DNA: TGTGCCAGCAGCAAATTGACAGGGGACTATGGCTACACCTTC
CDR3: CASSKLTGDYGYTF

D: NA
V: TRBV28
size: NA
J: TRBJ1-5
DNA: TGTGCCAGCAGTTTAGTGGGGGGGCAGCCCCAGCATTTT
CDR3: CASSLVGGQPQHF

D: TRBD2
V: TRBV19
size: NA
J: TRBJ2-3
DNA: TGTGCCAGTAGTAGCGGGGGGCTAGGAGATACGCAGTATTTT
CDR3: CASSSGGLGDTQYF

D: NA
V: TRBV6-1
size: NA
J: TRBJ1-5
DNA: TGTGCCAGCAGTGAAGGGAGGGTAGGCAATCAGCCCCAGCATTTT
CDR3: CASSEGRVGNQPQHF

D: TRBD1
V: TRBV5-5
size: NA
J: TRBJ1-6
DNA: TGTGCCAGCAGCAGGGGACAGGGAGGATCACCCCTCCACTTT
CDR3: CASSRGQGGSPLHF

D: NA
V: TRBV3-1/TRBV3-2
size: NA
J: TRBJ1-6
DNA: TGTGCCAGCAGCCAAAACAGGGTCGGGAATTCACCCCTCCACTTT
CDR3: CASSQNRVGNSPLHF

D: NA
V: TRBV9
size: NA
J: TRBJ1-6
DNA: TGTGCCAGCAGCGTAAGGGGGGGAGGGGTCGGCGATAATTCACCCCTCCACTTT
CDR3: CASSVRGGGVGDNSPLHF

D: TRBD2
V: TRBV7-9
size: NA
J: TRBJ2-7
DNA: TGTGCCAGCAGCTTAGGGACTAGGAACTCCTACGAGCAGTACTTC
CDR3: CASSLGTRNSYEQYF

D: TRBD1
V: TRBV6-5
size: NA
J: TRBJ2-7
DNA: TGTGCCAGCAGGGCCGGGACAGGCTACGAGCAGTACTTC
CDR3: CASRAGTGYEQYF

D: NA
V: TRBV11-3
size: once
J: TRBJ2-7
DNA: TGTGCCAGCAGCTTAGCTGGACAGTCCTACGAGCAGTACTTC
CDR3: CASSLAGQSYEQYF

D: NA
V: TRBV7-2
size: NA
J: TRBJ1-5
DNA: TGTGCCAGCAGTCAGACAGGCGGGGGCCAGCCCCAGCATTTT
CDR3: CASSQTGGGQPQHF

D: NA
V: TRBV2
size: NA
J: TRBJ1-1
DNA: TGTGCCAGCAGTGCCGGGGTGAACACTGAAGCTTTCTTT
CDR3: CASSAGVNTEAFF

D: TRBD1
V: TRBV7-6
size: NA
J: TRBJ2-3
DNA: TGTGCCAGCAGCGGGGGACAGGGGGCATGGCTAGCGGACACAGATACGCAGTATTTT
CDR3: CASSGGQGAWLADTDTQYF

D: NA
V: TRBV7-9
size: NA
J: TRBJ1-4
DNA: TGTGCCAGCAGCCCAGGGTCGGCCAATGAAAAACTGTTTTTT
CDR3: CASSPGSANEKLFF

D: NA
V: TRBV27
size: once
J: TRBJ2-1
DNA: TGTGCCAGCAGTTTAGGAGGGGGCGCTTACAATGAGCAGTTCTTC
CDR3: CASSLGGGAYNEQFF

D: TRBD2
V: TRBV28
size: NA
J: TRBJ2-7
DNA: TGTGCCAGCATATCCCCTAGCGGAGCCTACGAGCAGTACTTC
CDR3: CASISPSGAYEQYF

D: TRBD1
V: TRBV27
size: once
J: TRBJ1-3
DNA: TGTGCCAGCAGTTTAAGCGGGACAGGGGGCTCTGGAAACACCATATATTTT
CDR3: CASSLSGTGGSGNTIYF

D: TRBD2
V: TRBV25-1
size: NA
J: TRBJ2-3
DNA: TGTGCCAGCAGAACGGGGGCGGGGGGGGGTACGCAGTATTTT
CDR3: CASRTGAGGGTQYF

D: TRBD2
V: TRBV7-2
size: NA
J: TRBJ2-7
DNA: TGTGCCAGCAGCTCTAGCGGGAGTGGCCACGAGCAGTACTTC
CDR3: CASSSSGSGHEQYF

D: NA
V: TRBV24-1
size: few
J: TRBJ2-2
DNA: TGTGCCACCAGTGATGGGACGGCCACCGGGGAGCTGTTTTTT
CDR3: CATSDGTATGELFF

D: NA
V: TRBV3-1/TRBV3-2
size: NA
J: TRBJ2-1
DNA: TGTGCCAGCAGCCAAGCAGGGTCCCATGAGCAGTTCTTC
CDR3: CASSQAGSHEQFF

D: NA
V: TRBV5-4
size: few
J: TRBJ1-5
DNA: TGTGCCAGCAGCTTGGAGGGTCAGCCCCAGCATTTT
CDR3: CASSLEGQPQHF

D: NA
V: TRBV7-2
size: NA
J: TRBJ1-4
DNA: TGTGCCAGCAGCTTAGAGAGGGGAGTGAGGACTAATGAAAAACTGTTTTTT
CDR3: CASSLERGVRTNEKLFF

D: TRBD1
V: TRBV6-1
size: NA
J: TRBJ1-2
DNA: TGTGCCAGCAATGAATGGGGGACAGGGTCCTATGGCTACACCTTC
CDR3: CASNEWGTGSYGYTF

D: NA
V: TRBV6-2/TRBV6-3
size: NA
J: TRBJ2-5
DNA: TGTGCCAGCAGTTACTCGTCGGGAAAAGAGACCCAGTACTTC
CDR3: CASSYSSGKETQYF

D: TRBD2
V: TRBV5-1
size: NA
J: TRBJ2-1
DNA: TGCGCCAGCAGCTTGGCTAGCGGCTCCTACAATGAGCAGTTCTTC
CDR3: CASSLASGSYNEQFF

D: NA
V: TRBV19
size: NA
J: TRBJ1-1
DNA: TGTGCCAGTAGTATAGGGAAGAACACTGAAGCTTTCTTT
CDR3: CASSIGKNTEAFF

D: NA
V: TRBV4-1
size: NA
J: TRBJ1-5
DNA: TGCGCCAGCAGCCAAGATCGCCTAGAGCAGCCCCAGCATTTT
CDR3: CASSQDRLEQPQHF

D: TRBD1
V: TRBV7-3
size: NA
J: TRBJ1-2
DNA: TGTGCCAGCAGCTCGACAGGGGGACGTGGCTACACCTTC
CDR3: CASSSTGGRGYTF

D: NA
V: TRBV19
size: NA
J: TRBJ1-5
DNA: TGTGCCAGTAGTATTGGGGACGGCCAGCCCCAGCATTTT
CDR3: CASSIGDGQPQHF

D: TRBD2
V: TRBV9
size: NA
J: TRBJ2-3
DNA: TGTGCCAGCAGCGGGGGACTAGCGGGCTTCACAGATACGCAGTATTTT
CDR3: CASSGGLAGFTDTQYF

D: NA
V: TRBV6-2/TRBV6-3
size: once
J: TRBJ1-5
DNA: TGTGCCAGCAGTGCCCAGGGGAATCAGCCCCAGCATTTT
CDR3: CASSAQGNQPQHF

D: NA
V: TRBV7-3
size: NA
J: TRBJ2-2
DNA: TGTGCCAGCAGCTTAGGGAACCCGAACACCGGGGAGCTGTTTTTT
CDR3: CASSLGNPNTGELFF